This is a list of T cell receptor beta chains from one sample in a study of cytomegalovirus exposure and HLA in healthy donors. Here immunoSEQ multiplex PCR was the method, and the copy in TCRdb shows in-frame clones only, minus some. The data show roughly 180,000 clones, under 85% seen once. Sequenced: PBMCs. The receptors stem from a male donor in good health and CMV-seronegative. Each CDR3 is given with its conserved first and last residue. The D gene is left open where the match is weak. Size is omitted from some rows. Given values are once, few, many or a class for expanded clones.

TRBJ2-7 | . | . | TRBV6-1 | TGTGCCATCTCGGACTCGAGGGTCTACGAGCAGTACTTC | CAISDSRVYEQYF
TRBJ1-5 | TRBD1 | once | TRBV4-3 | TGCGCCAGCAGCCAGACAGGGGGCGAGAATCAGCCCCAGCATTTT | CASSQTGGENQPQHF
TRBJ2-7 | . | . | TRBV6-5 | TGTGCCAGCAGTTACCCTAGCTCCTACGAGCAGTACTTC | CASSYPSSYEQYF
TRBJ1-4 | TRBD1 | . | TRBV14 | TGTGCCAGCAGCCAAGAGGGGGGACAGCGAACTGAAAAACTGTTTTTT | CASSQEGGQRTEKLFF
TRBJ2-7 | TRBD2 | . | TRBV6-1 | TGTGCCAGCAGTGAATCCGGGACTAGCGGGTACAGCTCCTACGAGCAGTACTTC | CASSESGTSGYSSYEQYF
TRBJ1-1 | . | . | TRBV6-1 | TGTGCCAGCAGTGATACGAGGGCGGGAAACACTGAAGCTTTCTTT | CASSDTRAGNTEAFF
TRBJ1-6 | . | . | TRBV6-6 | TGTGCCAGCAATGCGCAGGGGAGCTCCTATAATTCACCCCTCCACTTT | CASNAQGSSYNSPLHF
TRBJ1-2 | TRBD1 | few | TRBV10-3 | TGTGCCATCAGTGAGGGACAGGGTGGTTTCGGCTACACCTTC | CAISEGQGGFGYTF
TRBJ2-2 | . | . | TRBV25-1 | TGTGCCAGCAGTGAATTGGAGATTTCGAACACCGGGGAGCTGTTTTTT | CASSELEISNTGELFF
TRBJ2-2 | TRBD2 | few | TRBV30 | TGTGCCTGGACTGGGGGGGGTTTAAGCACCGGGGAGCTGTTTTTT | CAWTGGGLSTGELFF
TRBJ1-5 | TRBD1 | . | TRBV18 | TGTGCCAGCTCATCCGCCGGGACAGGTGGAGAGGGTCAGCCCCAGCATTTT | CASSSAGTGGEGQPQHF
TRBJ2-4 | . | . | TRBV30 | TGTGCCTGGAGAGGGGCGGCAGGTCAAAACATTCAGTACTTC | CAWRGAAGQNIQYF
TRBJ1-3 | . | few | TRBV6-5 | TGTGCCAGCAGTTACGGGCAGGGCTCCGGAAACACCATATATTTT | CASSYGQGSGNTIYF
TRBJ1-2 | . | . | TRBV28 | TGTGCCAGCAGGAGCGGACAGCTCGAACGAGGCTACACCTTC | CASRSGQLERGYTF
TRBJ2-7 | . | . | TRBV7-6 | TGTGCCAGCAGCTTAGGGGGACAAATGTACGAGCAGTACTTC | CASSLGGQMYEQYF
TRBJ1-5 | . | . | TRBV28 | TGTGCCAGCAGCCCAGGAGGGCCCAATCAGCCCCAGCATTTT | CASSPGGPNQPQHF
TRBJ2-7 | TRBD1 | . | TRBV27 | TGTGCCAGCAGTTTATCGTCGACAGGGCACGAGCAGTACTTC | CASSLSSTGHEQYF
TRBJ2-7 | TRBD1 | . | TRBV18 | TGTGCCAGCTCACAACTGACAGGGGCAAGGAACGAGCAGTACTTC | CASSQLTGARNEQYF
TRBJ2-1 | . | . | TRBV5-4 | TGTGCCAGCAGCTTGGCCTTGGCGGGATACAATGAGCAGTTCTTC | CASSLALAGYNEQFF
TRBJ2-3 | . | . | TRBV11-1 | TGTGCCAGCAGCTTACTTCCGGATACGCAGTATTTT | CASSLLPDTQYF
TRBJ2-2 | . | . | TRBV7-3 | TGTGCCAGCAGCCAGGGTCCAAACACCGGGGAGCTGTTTTTT | CASSQGPNTGELFF
TRBJ2-7 | . | . | TRBV6-6 | TGTGCCAGCAGTTACCCCGGCGGCGGCGAGCAGTACTTC | CASSYPGGGEQYF
TRBJ2-1 | TRBD2 | . | TRBV9 | TGTGCCAGCAGCCCACGACTAGCGGGAGGGCCAGGGGGCCAATACAATGAGCAGTTCTTC | CASSPRLAGGPGGQYNEQFF
TRBJ2-1 | . | . | TRBV11-1 | TGTGCCAGCGGGGGCCGGGAGCAGTTCTTC | CASGGREQFF
TRBJ1-1 | . | few | TRBV5-4 | TGTGCCAGCAGCCAACAGAACACTGAAGCTTTCTTT | CASSQQNTEAFF
TRBJ1-6 | . | . | TRBV9 | TGTGCCAGCAGCCCAGGACAGCCCCGCTCACCCCTCCACTTT | CASSPGQPRSPLHF
TRBJ1-2 | . | few | TRBV11-2 | TGTGCCAGCAGCCACGACACCTACTATGGCTACACCTTC | CASSHDTYYGYTF
TRBJ1-4 | TRBD1 | . | TRBV28 | TGTGCCAGCAGTTTATGGAGACAGGGTTCAACTAATGAAAAACTGTTTTTT | CASSLWRQGSTNEKLFF
TRBJ1-2 | . | . | TRBV5-1 | TGCGCCAGCAGCTTGGCCTCCGCCGGTGGCTACACCTTC | CASSLASAGGYTF
TRBJ1-2 | . | . | TRBV10-2 | TGCGCCAGCAGTGAGTCGACTATTTATGGCTACACCTTC | CASSESTIYGYTF
TRBJ1-1 | . | . | TRBV6-6 | TGTGCCAGCAGTCCCCGGGACACTGAAGCTTTCTTT | CASSPRDTEAFF
TRBJ2-7 | . | . | TRBV19 | TGTGCCAGTAGTATCCTACAGGGCTCCTACGAGCAGTACTTC | CASSILQGSYEQYF
TRBJ2-1 | . | . | TRBV7-3 | TGTGCCAGCAGCTTTCAGGGTGGCGAGCAGTTCTTC | CASSFQGGEQFF
TRBJ1-5 | . | . | TRBV19 | TGTGCCAGTAGTAATTGGGGCGCAGGGCACAATCAGCCCCAGCATTTT | CASSNWGAGHNQPQHF
TRBJ1-5 | . | . | TRBV27 | TGTGCCAGCAGTTTCACAGGGCAGCCCCAGCATTTT | CASSFTGQPQHF
TRBJ2-2 | TRBD1 | . | TRBV28 | TGTGCCAGCAACCCCCCTGACAGGGGCACTACCGGGGAGCTGTTTTTT | CASNPPDRGTTGELFF
TRBJ2-1 | TRBD2 | . | TRBV11-2 | TGTGCCAGCAGCCCTCTAGCGGGTACCCAACACAATGAGCAGTTCTTC | CASSPLAGTQHNEQFF
TRBJ1-1 | TRBD1 | . | TRBV5-8 | TGTGCCAGCAGCTCCAGGACAGGGGGCATGGGCGCTGAAGCTTTCTTT | CASSSRTGGMGAEAFF
TRBJ2-7 | TRBD2 | . | TRBV7-9 | TGTGCCAGCAGCGGTCGGGGGGGGGATTCTTCCTACGAGCAGTACTTC | CASSGRGGDSSYEQYF
TRBJ1-4 | TRBD1 | . | TRBV6-5 | TGTGCCAGCAGACAGGGACAGAATAATGAAAAACTGTTTTTT | CASRQGQNNEKLFF
TRBJ2-7 | . | . | TRBV28 | TGTGCCAGCAGTCCATATACTAAATCCTACGAGCAGTACTTC | CASSPYTKSYEQYF
TRBJ2-5 | . | . | TRBV15 | TGTGCCACCAGTGAGGGACTTCAAGAGACCCAGTACTTC | CATSEGLQETQYF
TRBJ1-5 | . | . | TRBV5-1 | TGCGCCAGCAGCTTGGTGGGCAATAGCAATCAGCCCCAGCATTTT | CASSLVGNSNQPQHF
TRBJ2-7 | . | . | TRBV30 | TGTGCCATGGACATCCGATCCGAGCAGTACTTC | CAMDIRSEQYF
TRBJ1-5 | . | . | TRBV7-2 | TGTGCCAGCAGTCCTAGGGGGGGTGGTAATCAGCCCCAGCATTTT | CASSPRGGGNQPQHF
TRBJ1-2 | . | . | TRBV6-6 | TGTGCCAGCAGTTCGGGCCTGACAGAGAACTATGGCTACACCTTC | CASSSGLTENYGYTF
TRBJ2-7 | . | . | TRBV28 | TGTGCCAGCGGATTCCCAGTGAGGGGAGGGGGGAACGAGCAGTACTTC | CASGFPVRGGGNEQYF
TRBJ2-3 | TRBD1 | . | TRBV9 | TGTGCCAGCAGCATACAGGGGTACGGCACAGATACGCAGTATTTT | CASSIQGYGTDTQYF
TRBJ2-7 | . | few | TRBV7-2 | TGTGCCAGCAGCCCCGGGTTCGACTGGGACGAGCAGTACTTC | CASSPGFDWDEQYF
TRBJ1-5 | TRBD1 | . | TRBV28 | TGTGCCAGCAGATATGGACAGGGGGATAAGCCCCAGCATTTT | CASRYGQGDKPQHF
TRBJ2-1 | . | once | TRBV28 | TGTGCCAGCGGACACCGGTACAATGAGCAGTTCTTC | CASGHRYNEQFF
TRBJ1-2 | TRBD1 | . | TRBV30 | TGTGCCTGGAGTGAGACAGGGGCGCGCTATGGCTACACCTTC | CAWSETGARYGYTF
TRBJ1-4 | TRBD1 | few | TRBV30 | TGTGCCTGGGGAAAGCCAGGGGGCTCGGGCGAAAAACTGTTTTTT | CAWGKPGGSGEKLFF
TRBJ2-5 | TRBD1 | . | TRBV18 | TGTGCCAGCTCACCCGACAGGGACCAAGAGACCCAGTACTTC | CASSPDRDQETQYF
TRBJ2-7 | . | . | TRBV30 | TGTGCCTGGGGACAGTTGTCCCCCTACGAGCAGTACTTC | CAWGQLSPYEQYF